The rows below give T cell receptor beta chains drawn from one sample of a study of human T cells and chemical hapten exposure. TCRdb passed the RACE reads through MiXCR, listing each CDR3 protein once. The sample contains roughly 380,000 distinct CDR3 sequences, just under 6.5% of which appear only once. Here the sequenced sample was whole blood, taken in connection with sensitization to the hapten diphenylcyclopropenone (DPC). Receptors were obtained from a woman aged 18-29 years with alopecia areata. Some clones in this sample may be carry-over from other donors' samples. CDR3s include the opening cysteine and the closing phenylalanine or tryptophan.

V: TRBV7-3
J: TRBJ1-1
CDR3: CASSPQGKGTEAFF

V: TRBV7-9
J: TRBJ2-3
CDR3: CASSLGGTTLDTQYF

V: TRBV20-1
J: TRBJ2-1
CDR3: CSAEILGVRQGSYNEQFF

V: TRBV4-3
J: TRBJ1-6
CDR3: CASSQIATENSPLHF

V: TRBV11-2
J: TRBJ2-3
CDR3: CASSSLLDRVGTDTQYF

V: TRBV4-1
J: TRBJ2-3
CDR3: CASSQEGQGSSTDTQYF

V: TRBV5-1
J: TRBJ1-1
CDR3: CASSLDWGETEAFF

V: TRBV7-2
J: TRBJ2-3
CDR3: CASSPTPGGGTDTQYF

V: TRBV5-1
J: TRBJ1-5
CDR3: CASSFGGVNQPQHF

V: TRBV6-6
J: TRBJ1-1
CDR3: CASSYSLWGGEAFF

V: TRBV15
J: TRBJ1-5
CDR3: CATSREGRETYSNQPQHF

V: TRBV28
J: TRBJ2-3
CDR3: CASSLGGTSGIVDTQYF

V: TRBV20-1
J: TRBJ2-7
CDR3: CSARDLRTPTEQYF

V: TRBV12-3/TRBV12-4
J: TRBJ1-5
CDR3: CASSFRVGVASNQPQHF

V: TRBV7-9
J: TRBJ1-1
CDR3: CASSSPEVAVLMNTEAFF

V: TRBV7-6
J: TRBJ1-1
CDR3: CASSTREARPEAFF

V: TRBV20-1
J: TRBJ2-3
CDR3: CSAIGGAFADTQYF

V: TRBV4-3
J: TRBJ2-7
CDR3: CASSHLWTESSYEQYF

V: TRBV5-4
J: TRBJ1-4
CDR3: CASSFRATNEKLFF

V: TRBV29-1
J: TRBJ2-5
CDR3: CSVTTGYQETQYF

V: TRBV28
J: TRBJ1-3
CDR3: CASSLYGLSGNTIYF

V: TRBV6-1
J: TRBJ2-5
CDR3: CASSKRGVEETQYF

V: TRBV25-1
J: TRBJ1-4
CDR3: CASSEASADEKLFF

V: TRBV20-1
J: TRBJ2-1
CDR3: CSARASGGAYNEQFF

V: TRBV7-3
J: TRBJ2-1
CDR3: CASSQGTSGAEQFF

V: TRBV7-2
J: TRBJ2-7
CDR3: CASSFVTGGSEQYF

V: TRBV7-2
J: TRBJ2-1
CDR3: CASSPLAGAPYNEQFF

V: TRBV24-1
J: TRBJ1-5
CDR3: CATSGSTGAQPQHF

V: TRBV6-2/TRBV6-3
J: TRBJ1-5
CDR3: CASNLVSGENQPQHF

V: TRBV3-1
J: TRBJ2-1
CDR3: CASSQNFGGNLHNEQFF

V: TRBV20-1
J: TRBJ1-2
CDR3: CSARDPGGVDYGYTF

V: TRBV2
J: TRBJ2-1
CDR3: CASSQQGPHYGEQFF

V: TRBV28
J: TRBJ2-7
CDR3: CASSLPLTTSYEQYF

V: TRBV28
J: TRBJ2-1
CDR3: CASRLYNEQFF

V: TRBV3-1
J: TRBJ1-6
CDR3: CASSQDWGPSSPLHF